What follows are 2 T cell receptor beta chains derived from one specimen sequenced in a study of CD8 T cells in Susac syndrome. When the RNA was reverse transcribed, random hexamers were used with an input of roughly 0.45 to 1 ug. Via MiXCR, TCRdb re-called the immunoSEQ multiplex PCR reads, giving one row per CDR3 protein. There are about 300,000 distinct CDR3 sequences in the sample; 85% occur only once, and around 0.12% lies in the top ten. Sequencing was performed on CD8+ T cells from PBMCs. The receptors shown here come from a human donor with multiple sclerosis.

This clonotype is a singleton in its sample. This rearrangement joins TRBV7-8 to TRBJ1-5; unclear D gene. V was pared by 1 base and J by 0 bases, with 13 bases between. This CDR3 has 17 amino acids. Germline assignment: CDR1 SGHVS and CDR2 FQNEAQ. CDR3 loop: CASSLVGRQPSNQPQHF. The CDR3 DNA is TGTGCCAGCAGCTTAGTAGGCAGACAACCTAGCAATCAGCCCCAGCATTTT.

V usage is TRBV15 and J usage is TRBJ1-5; D is unresolved. Germline CDR1 is LNHNV and CDR2 is YYDKDF (reference sequence). CDR3 length: 15 residues. V was cut by 0 bases and J by 7 bases, with 13 bases left in between. The CDR3 here is CATSRDYGERQPQHF. CDR3 DNA: TGTGCCACCAGCAGAGATTATGGGGAACGACAGCCCCAGCATTTT. The whole variable domain, filled in from reference TRBV15 and TRBJ1-5, reads DAMVIQNPRYQVTQFGKPVTLSCSQTLNHNVMYWYQQKSSQAPKLLFHYYDKDFNNEADTPDNFQSRRPNTSFCFLDIRSPGLGDTAMYLCATSRDYGERQPQHFGDGTRLSIL.